The following is a TCR beta chain sequence with its context. This specimen comes from a study of blood T cell repertoires in COVID-19. This CDR3 region has 15 residues. Germline V gene data show CDR1 as LGHDT and CDR2 as YNNKEL (reference sequence). The V and J ends lost 5 bases and 0 bases respectively, with 13 bases between them. Cohorts were assigned according to the clinical history that participants reported. Donors in Cohort 3 counted as recovered after two negative PCRs, clearance, or symptom resolution. This table comes from immunoSEQ multiplex PCR, and its TCRdb copy is limited to in-frame clones, with some not included. This repertoire shows fewer than 350,000 clones, approximately 90% found once; its top ten account for over 6%.

Sequencing was carried out using PBMCs or T cells enriched from blood (not recorded which). The clonotype comes from a woman in her forties who had recovered from COVID-19. The chain carries TRBV3-1 (or the pseudogene TRBV3-2) and TRBJ1-1, with D possibly TRBD1 on 6 matching bases. The CDR3 DNA follows: TGTGCCAGCAGCACCCGAACAGGGTTGAACACTGAAGCTTTCTTT. This gives the protein CASSTRTGLNTEAFF.